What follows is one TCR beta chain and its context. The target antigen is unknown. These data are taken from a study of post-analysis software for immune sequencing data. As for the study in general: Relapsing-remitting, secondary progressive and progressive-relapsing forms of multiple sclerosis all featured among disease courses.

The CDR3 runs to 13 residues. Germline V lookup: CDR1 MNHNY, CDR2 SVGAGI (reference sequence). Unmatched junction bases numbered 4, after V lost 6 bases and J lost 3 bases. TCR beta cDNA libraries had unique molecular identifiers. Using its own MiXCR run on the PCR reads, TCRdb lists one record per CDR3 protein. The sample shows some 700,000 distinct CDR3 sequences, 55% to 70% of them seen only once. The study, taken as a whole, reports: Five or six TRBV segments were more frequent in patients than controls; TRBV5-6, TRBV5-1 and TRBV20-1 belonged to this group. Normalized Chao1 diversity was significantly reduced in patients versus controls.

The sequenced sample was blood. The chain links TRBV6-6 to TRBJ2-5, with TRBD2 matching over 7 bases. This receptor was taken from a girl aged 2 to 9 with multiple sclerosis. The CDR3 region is CASRWGGKETQYF. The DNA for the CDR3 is TGTGCCAGCAGATGGGGAGGGAAAGAGACCCAGTACTTC.